This T cell receptor beta chain comes out of a study of cytomegalovirus exposure and HLA in healthy donors. Here immunoSEQ multiplex PCR was the method, and the copy in TCRdb shows in-frame clones only, minus some. The table includes some 210,000 clones, about nine tenths detected once. Per the germline V gene, CDR1 is MDHEN and CDR2 is SYDVKM. This CDR3 spans 14 amino acids. V lost 2 bases to trimming and J lost 6 bases, with 11 bases between them. The sequence came from a woman aged 18-29 years in good health and CMV-seropositive. Material for sequencing was PBMCs. The J gene is TRBJ1-5, the V gene TRBV28; no clear D gene. Written as DNA, the CDR3 is TGTGCCAGCAGTTTAGGTGGCGGGAGTCAGCCCCAGCATTTT. Encoded protein: CASSLGGGSQPQHF.